A single sample is the source of the 13 T cell receptor beta chains below, sequenced in a study of cytomegalovirus exposure and HLA in healthy donors. 13 Jbeta primers and 60 Vbeta primers were used for the PCR. Profiled with immunoSEQ multiplex PCR; TCRdb holds only in-frame clones, not every one. The data show 130,000 or so clones, roughly 74% seen once. Sequencing used PBMCs. The receptor source for this set is a middle-aged man in good health and CMV-seropositive.

This chain joins TRBV28 and TRBJ2-1; 10 nucleotides line up with TRBD2. CDR1 is MDHEN and CDR2 is SYDVKM in the germline V gene. J lost 7 bases, V lost 7 bases, and 10 bases had no gene match. The CDR3 has 15 residues. The CDR3 protein is CASTVSGRARNEQFF. DNA for the CDR3: TGTGCCAGCACCGTAAGCGGGAGGGCGAGGAATGAGCAGTTCTTC.

J is TRBJ1-2 and V is TRBV30, with D unresolved. The germline V gene encodes CDR1 GTSNPN and CDR2 SVGIG (reference sequence). The germline V and J ends were trimmed by 0 bases and 5 bases, with 13 bases remaining between them. This CDR3 contains 14 residues. The CDR3 region is CAWSVLAGPYGYTF. For the CDR3, the DNA is TGTGCCTGGAGTGTACTGGCAGGCCCTTATGGCTACACCTTC.

The rearrangement uses TRBV9 and TRBJ2-7; 11 bases match TRBD2. The ends lost 5 bases at V and 4 bases at J; junction bases unmatched: 8. Germline V gene sequence: CDR1 SGDLS, CDR2 YYNGEE. The CDR3 is 15 amino acids. CDR3 sequence: CASSRVAGGGYEQYF. CDR3 nucleotides: TGTGCCAGCAGTCGGGTAGCGGGAGGGGGATACGAGCAGTACTTC.

J is TRBJ2-1 and V is TRBV7-9, with 11 positions matching TRBD2. The V gene's germline CDR1 is SEHNR and CDR2 FQNEAQ (reference sequence). The V segment lost 1 base and the J segment 9 bases; nucleotides outside the gene matches: 8. This CDR3 has 16 amino acids. The CDR3 DNA reads TGTGCCAGCAGCTTAGGAGGTGGTCTAGCGGGAGGTGAGCAGTTCTTC. It codes for CASSLGGGLAGGEQFF. Full variable domain (outside the CDR3, taken from reference TRBV7-9 and TRBJ2-1): DTGVSQNPRHKITKRGQNVTFRCDPISEHNRLYWYRQTLGQGPEFLTYFQNEAQLEKSRLLSDRFSAERPKGSFSTLEIQRTEQGDSAMYLCASSLGGGLAGGEQFFGPGTRLTVL.

This clone was seen more than once but under ten times. Written as DNA, the CDR3 is TGTGCCAGCAGTTCACAGGGGGGAGGAGAGACCCAGTACTTC. This gives the protein CASSSQGGGETQYF. The rearrangement uses TRBV6-5 and TRBJ2-5; 8 bases align to TRBD1. Germline CDR1 MNHEY, CDR2 SVGAGI. V shed 4 bases and J 4 bases; nucleotides not matched to a gene: 5. The CDR3 extends over 14 amino acids.

V usage is TRBV27 and J usage is TRBJ2-7; TRBD2 agrees at 12 bases. The germline V gene has CDR1 MNHEY and CDR2 SMNVEV (reference sequence). The CDR3 spans 18 residues. J lost 4 bases, V lost 0 bases, and 10 bases had no gene match. CDR3 in DNA: TGTGCCAGCAGTTTATCTGGTCTAGCGGGAGGGGCATTTTACGAGCAGTACTTC. Translating gives CASSLSGLAGGAFYEQYF.

The V and J genes are TRBV18 and TRBJ2-2; 10 bases agree with TRBD1. V dropped 3 bases and J dropped 8; count of bases not matched to a gene: 3. Germline V gene lookup returns CDR1 KGHSH and CDR2 LQKENI. CDR3 size: 14 residues. CDR3 sequence reads: CASSPGQGTGELFF. The DNA of the CDR3 is TGTGCCAGCTCACCGGGACAGGGGACAGGGGAGCTGTTTTTT.

The chain carries TRBV5-6 and TRBJ1-5; 9 nucleotides align to TRBD1. The CDR3 covers 16 residues. Unmatched junction bases numbered 12, after V lost 4 bases and J lost 7 bases. Germline V gene data show CDR1 as SGHDT and CDR2 as YYEEEE. CDR3 DNA: TGTGCCAGCAGCGTTTACAGGGGGCAGCGGGAACAGCCCCAGCATTTT. Translating it yields CASSVYRGQREQPQHF.

In this sample, this clone turned up once. V gene TRBV7-2 combines with J gene TRBJ2-6, with 9 bases lining up with TRBD2. From germline, CDR1 is SGHTA and CDR2 FQGNSA. The ends lost 5 bases at V and 0 bases at J; junction bases unmatched: 11. CDR3 length: 19 residues. The chain's CDR3 is CASSPKAAGGGSGANVLTF. The DNA for the CDR3 is TGTGCCAGCAGCCCGAAAGCCGCGGGGGGGGGCTCTGGGGCCAACGTCCTGACTTTC.

This chain connects TRBV18 to TRBJ1-1; D is possibly TRBD1 (5 bases). This CDR3 region has 17 residues. Germline CDR1 reads KGHSH; CDR2 reads LQKENI. V was trimmed by 2 bases and J by 0 bases, leaving 16 bases between them. The CDR3 reads CASSPARDAGLNTEAFF. For the CDR3, the DNA is TGTGCCAGCTCACCAGCGCGGGACGCCGGGTTGAACACTGAAGCTTTCTTT.

This sequence joins TRBV30 and TRBJ2-5, with D possibly TRBD2 on 6 matching bases. The J call may be in error: the DNA end matches TRBJ2-7 better. This CDR3 region has 17 residues. Germline CDR1 reads GTSNPN; CDR2 reads SVGIG (reference sequence). CDR3 loop: CAWGSGMWGGSSYEQYF. In DNA form, the CDR3 reads TGTGCCTGGGGGTCGGGGATGTGGGGAGGTTCCTCCTACGAGCAGTACTTC.

The V call is TRBV7-2, the J call TRBJ2-7, with TRBD1 matching over 10 bases. The CDR3 is made up of 15 amino acids. The germline V gene has CDR1 SGHTA and CDR2 FQGNSA. V lost 5 bases and J lost 7; bases outside the gene matches: 11. The CDR3 sequence is CASSTTGTGVREQYF. The DNA of the CDR3 is TGTGCCAGCAGCACAACCGGGACAGGGGTTCGGGAGCAGTACTTC.

The chain links TRBV20-1 to TRBJ1-6, with 7 bases aligning to TRBD1. CDR3 length equals 11 residues. Germline V gene sequence: CDR1 DFQATT, CDR2 SNEGSKA (reference sequence). After removal of 6 bases from V and 9 bases from J, the junction contained 2 bases not matched to a gene. The chain's CDR3 is CSASGGSPLHF. The CDR3, as DNA: TGCAGTGCCTCAGGGGGTTCACCCCTCCACTTT.